The text below deals with one T cell receptor (beta chain). The data were taken from a study of T cell changes during pregnancy in multiple sclerosis. The protocol was immunoSEQ multiplex PCR, while the TCRdb copy is restricted to in-frame clones and leaves out a portion. The sample holds 75,000 to 95,000 clones, 94% seen once. With V trimmed by 3 bases and J by 3 bases, 5 bases remained unmatched. The CDR3 contains 16 residues. Germline V gives CDR1 SGDLS, CDR2 YYNGEE. The specimen was CD4+ T cells from peripheral blood mononuclear cells, collected after pregnancy. The sequence derives from a female donor with multiple sclerosis, enrolled in a pregnancy study. This chain connects TRBV9 to TRBJ2-3, with 12 nucleotides matching TRBD2. Here the CDR3 DNA reads TGTGCCAGCAGCGGCGGGACTAGCGGGTCAACAGATACGCAGTATTTT. This translates into CASSGGTSGSTDTQYF.